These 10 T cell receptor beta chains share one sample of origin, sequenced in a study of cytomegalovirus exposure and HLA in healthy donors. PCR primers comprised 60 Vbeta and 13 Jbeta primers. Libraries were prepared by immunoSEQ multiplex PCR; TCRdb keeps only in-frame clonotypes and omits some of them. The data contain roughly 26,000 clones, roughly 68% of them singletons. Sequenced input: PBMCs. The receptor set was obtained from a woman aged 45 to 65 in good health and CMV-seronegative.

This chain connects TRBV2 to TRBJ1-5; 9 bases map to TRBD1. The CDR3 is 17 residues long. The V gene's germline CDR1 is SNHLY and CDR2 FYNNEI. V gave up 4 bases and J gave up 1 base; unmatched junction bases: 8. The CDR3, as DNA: TGTGCCAGCAGTGGACAGGGGGGAATAGCAAGCAATCAGCCCCAGCATTTT. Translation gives CASSGQGGIASNQPQHF.

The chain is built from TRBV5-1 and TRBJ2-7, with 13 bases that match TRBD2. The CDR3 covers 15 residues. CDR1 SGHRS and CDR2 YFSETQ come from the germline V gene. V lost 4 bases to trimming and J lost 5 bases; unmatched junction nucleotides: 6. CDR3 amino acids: CASSELAGGPHEQYF. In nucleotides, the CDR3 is TGCGCCAGCAGCGAACTAGCGGGAGGGCCCCACGAGCAGTACTTC.

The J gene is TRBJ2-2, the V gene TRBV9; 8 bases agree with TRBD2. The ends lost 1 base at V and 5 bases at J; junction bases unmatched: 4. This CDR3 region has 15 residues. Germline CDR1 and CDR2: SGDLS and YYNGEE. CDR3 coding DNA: TGTGCCAGCAGCGTAAATAGCGGGAAAACCGGGGAGCTGTTTTTT. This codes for CASSVNSGKTGELFF.

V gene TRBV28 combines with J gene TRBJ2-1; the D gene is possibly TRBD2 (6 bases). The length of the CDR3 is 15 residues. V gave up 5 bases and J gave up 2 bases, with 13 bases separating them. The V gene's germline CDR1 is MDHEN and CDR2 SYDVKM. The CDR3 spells CASSLPGEAYNEQFF. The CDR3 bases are TGTGCCAGCAGTCTACCGGGAGAAGCCTACAATGAGCAGTTCTTC. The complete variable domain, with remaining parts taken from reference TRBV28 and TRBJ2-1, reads DVKVTQSSRYLVKRTGEKVFLECVQDMDHENMFWYRQDPGLGLRLIYFSYDVKMKEKGDIPEGYSVSREKKERFSLILESASTNQTSMYLCASSLPGEAYNEQFFGPGTRLTVL.

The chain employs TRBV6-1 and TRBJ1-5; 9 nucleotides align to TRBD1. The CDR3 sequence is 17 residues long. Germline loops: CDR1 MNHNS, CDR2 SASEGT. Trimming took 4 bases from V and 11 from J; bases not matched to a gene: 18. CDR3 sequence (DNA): TGTGCCAGCAGTGCCAAGGGGACAGGGTCCCTCCATGGGGCCCAGCATTTT. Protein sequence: CASSAKGTGSLHGAQHF.

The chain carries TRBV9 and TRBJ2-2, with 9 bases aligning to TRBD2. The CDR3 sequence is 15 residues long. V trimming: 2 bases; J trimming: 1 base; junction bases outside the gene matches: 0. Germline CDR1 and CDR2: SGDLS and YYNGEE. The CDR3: CASSVTSGNTGELFF. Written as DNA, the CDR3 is TGTGCCAGCAGCGTGACTAGCGGGAACACCGGGGAGCTGTTTTTT.

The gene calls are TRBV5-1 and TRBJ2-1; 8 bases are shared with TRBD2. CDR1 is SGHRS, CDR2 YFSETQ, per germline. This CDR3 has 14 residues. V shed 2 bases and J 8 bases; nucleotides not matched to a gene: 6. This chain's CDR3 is CASSLSGGRDEQFF. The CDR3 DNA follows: TGCGCCAGCAGCTTAAGCGGGGGCCGGGATGAGCAGTTCTTC.

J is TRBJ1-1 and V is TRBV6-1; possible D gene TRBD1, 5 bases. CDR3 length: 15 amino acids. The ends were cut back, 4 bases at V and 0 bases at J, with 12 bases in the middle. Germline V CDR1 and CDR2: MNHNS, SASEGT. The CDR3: CASSVQTAMNTEAFF. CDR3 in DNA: TGTGCCAGCAGTGTACAGACAGCCATGAACACTGAAGCTTTCTTT.

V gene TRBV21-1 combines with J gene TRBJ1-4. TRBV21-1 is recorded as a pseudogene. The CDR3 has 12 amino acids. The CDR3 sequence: CASSPRGEKLFF. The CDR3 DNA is TGTGCCAGCAGCCCCCGCGGGGAAAAACTGTTTTTT.

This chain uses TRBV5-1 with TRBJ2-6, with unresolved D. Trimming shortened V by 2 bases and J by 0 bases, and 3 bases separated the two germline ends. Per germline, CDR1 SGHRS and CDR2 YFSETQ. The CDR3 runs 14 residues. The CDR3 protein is CASSFLSGANVLTF. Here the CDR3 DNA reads TGCGCCAGCAGCTTCCTCTCTGGGGCCAACGTCCTGACTTTC.